The 13 T cell receptor beta chains reported below all come from one sample, sequenced in a study of cytomegalovirus exposure and HLA in healthy donors. The PCR had 60 Vbeta and 13 Jbeta primers. Some clones are missing from TCRdb's copy, which holds only in-frame ones; the method was immunoSEQ multiplex PCR. The sample yields 150,000 to 200,000 clones, around 80% seen once. The sample taken for sequencing was PBMCs. The receptors were gathered from a man aged 25 to 40 in good health and CMV-seropositive.

This clone appeared a single time. The chain couples TRBV7-7 to TRBJ2-5; 9 nucleotides match TRBD1. This CDR3 region has 15 residues. The trim removed 5 bases at V and 2 bases at J, leaving 6 bases unmatched. Germline V lookup: CDR1 SSHAT, CDR2 FNYEAQ (reference sequence). CDR3: CASSPGTGLQETQYF. In nucleotides, the CDR3 is TGTGCCAGCAGCCCCGGGACAGGGCTACAAGAGACCCAGTACTTC.

The chain links TRBV5-1 to TRBJ2-1; 7 bases line up with TRBD2. CDR1 is SGHRS, CDR2 YFSETQ, per germline. The CDR3 is 15 residues long. Unmatched junction bases numbered 7, after V lost 3 bases and J lost 4 bases. CDR3 amino acids: CASSSVAGPYNEQFF. The DNA of the CDR3 is TGCGCCAGCAGCTCCGTAGCGGGCCCTTACAATGAGCAGTTCTTC. The entire variable domain, with the rest obtained from reference TRBV5-1 and TRBJ2-1, is as follows: KAGVTQTPRYLIKTRGQQVTLSCSPISGHRSVSWYQQTPGQGLQFLFEYFSETQRNKGNFPGRFSGRQFSNSRSEMNVSTLELGDSALYLCASSSVAGPYNEQFFGPGTRLTVL.

This clone was counted between two and nine times. V and J are TRBV5-1 and TRBJ1-1, with a weak D call TRBD1 (5 bases). The CDR3 is 13 amino acids. In germline, CDR1 is SGHRS, CDR2 YFSETQ. Trimming removed 3 bases from V and 0 bases from J, with 6 bases in between. The DNA of the CDR3 is TGCGCCAGCAGCTCACAGGTGAACACTGAAGCTTTCTTT. Translated, it gives CASSSQVNTEAFF.

The J gene is TRBJ1-2, the V gene TRBV6-1; 9 bases agree with TRBD1. The J segment lost 7 bases and the V segment lost 3 bases, leaving 6 bases of the junction unmatched. CDR3 size: 14 residues. Germline loops: CDR1 MNHNS, CDR2 SASEGT. The CDR3 DNA follows: TGTGCCAGCAGTGAGATGGGACAGGGCCCTGGCTACACCTTC. Protein product: CASSEMGQGPGYTF.

The V gene is TRBV6-1, the J gene TRBJ2-5; D may be TRBD1 (6 bases). TRBJ2-7 matches the DNA end more closely, so the J call is doubtful. The CDR3 consists of 16 residues. CDR1 MNHNS and CDR2 SASEGT come from the germline V gene. CDR3 in DNA: TGTGCCAGCAGTGATCCCTCCAGGGGAATGCCCTACGAGCAGTACTTC. Protein: CASSDPSRGMPYEQYF.

The chain joins TRBV6-1 to TRBJ2-7, with 10 bases that match TRBD2. The CDR3 has 12 residues. The germline gives CDR1 MNHNS, CDR2 SASEGT. Trimming cost V 5 bases and J 9 bases; bases outside gene matches: 4. CDR3 sequence: CASSLAGARQYF. DNA of the CDR3: TGTGCCAGCAGTCTAGCGGGGGCGCGGCAGTACTTC.

Notes on this clone: Within the sample, other DNA sequences also encode this same CDR3. This chain connects TRBV7-2 to TRBJ1-4, with 9 nucleotides matching TRBD1. This CDR3 contains 15 residues. Per germline, CDR1 SGHTA and CDR2 FQGNSA. The junction had 5 bases not matched to a gene; V was cut back by 1 base and J by 8 bases. For the CDR3, the DNA is TGTGCCAGCAGCTTAGGGGGACAGGGAGGGGAAAAACTGTTTTTT. It specifies CASSLGGQGGEKLFF.

The gene calls are TRBV6-5 and TRBJ2-5, with 7 bases fitting TRBD1. There are 15 residues in the CDR3. Germline V CDR1 and CDR2: MNHEY, SVGAGI. J was trimmed by 4 bases and V by 0 bases; bases with no gene match: 5. The CDR3 is CASSYSRGLGETQYF. As DNA, the CDR3 is TGTGCCAGCAGTTACTCAAGGGGGCTTGGAGAGACCCAGTACTTC.

The V and J genes are TRBV6-1 and TRBJ1-5; D ambiguous. In germline, CDR1 is MNHNS, CDR2 SASEGT. V was shortened by 1 base and J by 5 bases, with 15 bases between the two germline ends. The CDR3 is 16 amino acids. CDR3 sequence reads: CASSEEWPGLDQPQHF. DNA for the CDR3: TGTGCCAGCAGTGAAGAGTGGCCAGGTCTGGATCAGCCCCAGCATTTT.

A few counts support this clone. The V and J genes are TRBV27 and TRBJ1-1, with D possibly TRBD1 on 5 matching bases. This CDR3 has 11 residues. Looked up from germline, CDR1 is MNHEY and CDR2 is SMNVEV (reference sequence). The V end was cut by 5 bases, the J end by 8 bases, with 9 bases between. This CDR3 reads CASSRGQEAFF. The CDR3 nucleotides read TGTGCCAGCAGTCGAGGACAAGAAGCTTTCTTT.

The chain couples TRBV7-2 to TRBJ2-7; 10 bases agree with TRBD2. Germline CDR1 reads SGHTA; CDR2 reads FQGNSA. Trimming cost V 5 bases and J 6 bases; bases outside gene matches: 4. The CDR3 loop spans 13 amino acids. The CDR3 is CASSTSGTGEQYF. CDR3 DNA: TGTGCCAGCAGCACTAGCGGGACCGGCGAGCAGTACTTC.

This clone has a handful of counts. This sample includes further DNA sequences coding for the same CDR3. The CDR3 here is CASSVVPSSYEQYF. The DNA of the CDR3 is TGTGCCAGCAGCGTAGTTCCGAGCTCCTACGAGCAGTACTTC. V is TRBV9 and J is TRBJ2-7, with no clear D. The CDR3 runs to 14 residues. Trimming stripped 0 bases from V and 0 bases from J, with 7 bases between. Per the germline V gene, CDR1 is SGDLS and CDR2 is YYNGEE.

The chain joins TRBV30 to TRBJ2-6; a possible D gene is TRBD1 (5 bases). Germline-derived CDR1 and CDR2 are GTSNPN and SVGIG (reference sequence). V was shortened by 3 bases and J by 0 bases, with 15 bases between the two germline ends. The CDR3 loop spans 17 amino acids. This CDR3 is CAWRDTFPLSGANVLTF. In DNA, the CDR3 is TGTGCCTGGAGGGACACTTTCCCCCTCTCTGGGGCCAACGTCCTGACTTTC.